This TCR beta chain comes out of a study of beta chain features in type 1 diabetes. There was one heparinised blood draw per donor, averaging roughly 100 mL. Comment on this clone: Antigen unknown.

General study points: Moderate but significant shortening of TCRB CDR3s was recorded in all four CD4+ subsets from Type 1 diabetes patients. Over-representation of high TCR-expressing cells was a possible consequence of cDNA sequencing.

CDR3 length: 16 amino acids. V was clipped by 3 bases and J by 4 bases; unmatched bases: 10. Germline V gene data show CDR1 as SGHVS and CDR2 as FQNEAQ. Of the isolated RNA, all was reverse transcribed, and so the sequenced material was expressed TCRB transcripts. The method was immunoSEQ multiplex PCR; TCRdb's version includes in-frame clones alone and lacks a portion of them. Altogether almost 350,000 clones are present, less than 9.5% being singletons, with the ten largest covering 0.44%. The sequenced sample consisted of central memory CD4+ T cells from blood. This chain links TRBV7-8 with TRBJ1-1; 8 bases map to TRBD1. The clonotype originates from a woman younger than 35 in good health. DNA of the CDR3: TGTGCCAGCAGCTTGGGGGGACAGGCCCGAGGCACTGAAGCTTTCTTT. Its translation is CASSLGGQARGTEAFF.